This TCR beta chain stems from a study of blood T cell repertoires in COVID-19. Across the study: There were acute and convalescent COVID-19 samples, and they came from the United States, Italy and Spain. T cells, B-cell-depleted T cells, or PBMCs supplied cDNA or gDNA.

Original processing notes: Scientists estimated how many nucleated cells there were by amplifying reference gene primers. The data were produced by immunoSEQ multiplex PCR, yet TCRdb's version contains in-frame clones alone and is incomplete. D and trimming come from the DNA, and the V and J calls and clone size come from that table. The sample includes about 69,000 clones, 75% to 80% seen only once; the top ten take approximately 50%. Trimming took off 6 bases at V and 1 base at J, with 12 bases between the two ends. CDR1 MNHEY and CDR2 SVGAGI come from the germline V gene. The CDR3 contains 15 residues.

The clonotype comes from a human donor in a cohort sampled during active COVID-19. Sequenced: peripheral blood. This chain links TRBV6-5 with TRBJ2-2; a possible D gene is TRBD1 (6 bases). CDR3 sequence reads: CASRPGHLNTGELFF. The DNA for the CDR3 is TGTGCCAGCAGGCCGGGACACCTGAACACCGGGGAGCTGTTTTTT.